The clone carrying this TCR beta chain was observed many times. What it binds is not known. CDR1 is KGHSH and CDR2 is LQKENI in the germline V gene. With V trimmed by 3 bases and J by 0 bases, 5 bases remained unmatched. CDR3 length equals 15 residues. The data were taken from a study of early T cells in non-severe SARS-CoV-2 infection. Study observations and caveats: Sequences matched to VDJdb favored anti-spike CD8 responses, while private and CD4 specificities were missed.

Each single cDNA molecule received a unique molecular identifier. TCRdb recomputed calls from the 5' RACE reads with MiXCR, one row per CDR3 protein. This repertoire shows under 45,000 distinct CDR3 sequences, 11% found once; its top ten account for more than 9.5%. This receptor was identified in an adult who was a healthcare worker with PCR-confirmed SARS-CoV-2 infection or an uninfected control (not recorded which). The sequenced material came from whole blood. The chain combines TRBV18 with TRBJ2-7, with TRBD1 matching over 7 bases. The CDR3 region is CASSPGTVSSYEQYF. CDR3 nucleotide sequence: TGTGCCAGCTCACCCGGGACAGTGAGCTCCTACGAGCAGTACTTC.